This T cell receptor beta chain derives from a study of CD8 T cells in seronegative destructive rheumatoid arthritis (TCRdb year 2020). About the investigation overall: At the time of sampling, biological drugs were being given to seven out of the eight CND-RA patients. The seropositive RA, seronegative RA and healthy control comparison cohorts were taken from a previously published TCRbeta dataset and were not newly sequenced. Peripheral CD8+ TCRbeta repertoires of CCP-negative destructive rheumatoid arthritis (CND-RA) patients were compared with newly diagnosed seropositive RA, seronegative RA and healthy controls. Results the study describes overall, beyond this receptor: More CMV-reactive and fewer influenza A-reactive CD8+ TCRbeta sequences were observed in CND-RA repertoires than in controls and other RA subtypes. Because no diagnostic samples were available, the TCR repertoire differences may partly reflect poor disease control over the years rather than being present at onset. A distinct set of enriched public clonotypes appeared to be carried by CND-RA patients, and this finding was interpreted by the authors as support for a separate disease subset. The small size of the CND-RA cohort was noted as a limitation of the study. After adjustment for age, less diverse and more clonal CD8+ TCRbeta repertoires appeared to be present in CND-RA patients than in other RA subtypes. Across the 117,399 clonotypes tested, no public clonotype enrichment was retained after Benjamini-Hochberg correction.

A negative result on the clinical CCP2 antibody test was shown by CND-RA patients, and progression of joint destruction was observed despite active therapy. Every CND-RA patient had failed conventional anti-rheumatic therapy and showed typical joint destruction in the wrists and ankles. Instead of being sampled at diagnosis, CND-RA patients were sampled after long disease histories, which in several cases spanned decades. Fifty millilitres of EDTA-anticoagulated peripheral blood were collected from each patient. Density gradient separation with Ficoll-Paque PLUS was used to isolate peripheral blood mononuclear cells. Using AutoMACS magnetic bead positive selection, CD8+ cells were isolated from either fresh or cryopreserved PBMCs, and flow cytometry was used to check purity. Nucleospin Tissue or Tissue XS kits were used for genomic DNA extraction, and quantification was performed on a Qubit 2.0 fluorometer.

The CDR3 numbers 15 residues from cysteine through phenylalanine. CDR3 DNA only is kept here, 45 bases in frame from base 1. The junction shows trimming of 4 bases on V and 5 bases on J, and the gene matches do not reach 9 bases of it. CDR1 LNHNV and CDR2 YYDKDF were looked up in the germline V gene (reference sequence). Genomic DNA from CD8+ cells was used for TCRbeta sequencing according to the manufacturer's instructions. The immunoSEQ assay was used for TCRbeta sequencing, which was carried out at a genomics technology centre in Finland. Under the source paper's analysis protocol: Clonotype tables from the immunoSEQ preprocessing pipeline were converted to VDJtools format, and non-productive clonotypes were removed. Samples below 10,000 reads were excluded and the rest subsampled to 10,000 reads; most of the eight CND-RA samples passed. Using the VDJtools CalcDiversityStats function on data subsampled to 10,000 reads, the Shannon-Wiener, Simpson and clonality indices were calculated. To infer antigen specificity, non-singleton TCRbeta clonotypes were hard-matched against VDJdb, with no mismatches permitted. Clusters with potentially shared antigen targets were formed by grouping CDR3 sequences that differed by one amino acid (Hamming distance 1). Public clonotypes were tested for group enrichment with one-sided Fisher's exact tests after resampling groups to six samples, repeated ten times. TCRdb carries this immuneACCESS record with in-frame sequences only. Its versions omit some clonotypes, under half of them owing to an unresolved V gene in the studies checked, with the rest unexplained. Clonal size and the V and J genes are those of that table, whereas D and trimming came from the DNA. Counted in this sample were fewer than 5,000 clones; about 72% of them appeared once. The ten largest clones add up to approximately 40% of the sample.

Concerning this clone: Its antigen specificity is not known. No quality values exist for individual bases; no much larger clone is one base distant.

This clonotype was sampled from a woman in her fifties or sixties with seronegative destructive rheumatoid arthritis. Rearrangement joined TRBV15 to TRBJ1-1, and 8 junctional nucleotides match TRBD1. Sequencing was performed on CD8+ T cells from blood. Here is the DNA: TGTGCCACCAGCACCGGACAGGGAGCTGGTACTGAAGCTTTCTTT. This gives the protein CATSTGQGAGTEAFF.